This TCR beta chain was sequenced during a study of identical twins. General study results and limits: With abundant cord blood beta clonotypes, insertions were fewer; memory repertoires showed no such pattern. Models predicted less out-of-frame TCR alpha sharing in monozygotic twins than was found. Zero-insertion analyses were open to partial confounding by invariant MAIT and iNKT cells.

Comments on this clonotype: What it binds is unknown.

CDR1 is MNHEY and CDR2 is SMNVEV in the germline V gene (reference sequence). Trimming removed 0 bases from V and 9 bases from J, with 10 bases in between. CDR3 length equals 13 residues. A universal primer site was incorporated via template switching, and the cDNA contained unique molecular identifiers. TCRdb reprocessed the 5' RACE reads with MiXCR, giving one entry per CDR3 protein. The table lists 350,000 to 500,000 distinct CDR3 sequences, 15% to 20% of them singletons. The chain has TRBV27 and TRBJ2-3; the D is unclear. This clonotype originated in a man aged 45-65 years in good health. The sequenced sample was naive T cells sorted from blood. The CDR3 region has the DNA TGTGCCAGCAGTTTATCGTCGCAGGTCACGCAGTATTTT. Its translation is CASSLSSQVTQYF.